The clone carrying this T cell receptor beta chain was seen only a few times. Its antigen remains unknown. These data originate in a study of human T cells and chemical hapten exposure. General study findings and limits: TCRs exceeding 1 in 1000 frequency stayed unchanged with DPC sensitization.

The time point denotes: patch test 3, about 24 weeks after DPC sensitization. The treatment: therapeutic diphenylcyclopropenone sensitization with weekly scalp DPC. There are 13 residues in the CDR3. Per germline, CDR1 MNHEY and CDR2 SVGAGI. Trimming cost V 5 bases and J 3 bases; bases outside gene matches: 4. TCRdb re-called the RACE reads through MiXCR, storing one row per CDR3 protein. The sample records about 120,000 distinct CDR3 sequences, approximately 10% being singletons. J is TRBJ2-7 and V is TRBV6-5; 7 nucleotides agree with TRBD1. This material consisted of whole blood, taken in connection with sensitization to the hapten diphenylcyclopropenone (DPC). This clonotype originated in a woman between 50 and 59 years old with alopecia areata. Some clones in this sample may be carry-over from other donors' samples. The CDR3 region is CASSPRGFYEQYF. The DNA of the CDR3 is TGTGCCAGCAGTCCCAGGGGGTTCTACGAGCAGTACTTC.